This TCR beta chain was identified in a study of blood T cells in healthy people across ages. The CDR3 extends over 16 amino acids. With 5 bases removed from V and 9 bases from J, the gap between germline ends came to 26 bases. CDR1 SGHTA and CDR2 FQGNSA come from the germline V gene. The authors ran a second PCR of about 7 to 11 cycles using a sample-barcoded 5' primer and a J-beta primer mix. From the 5' RACE reads, TCRdb called clonotypes with MiXCR, one entry per CDR3 protein. The sample yields 600,000 to 1,000,000 distinct CDR3 sequences, roughly 60% seen once. The source of this sequence is a man under 40 in good health. V and J are TRBV7-2 and TRBJ2-7; tentative D call: TRBD2 (6 bases). Sequenced: blood. CDR3 in amino acids: CASSPRVRSGEVAQYF. In DNA form, the CDR3 reads TGTGCCAGCAGCCCCCGTGTGAGGTCGGGGGAGGTGGCGCAGTACTTC.